This T cell receptor (beta chain) was sequenced during a study of T cell repertoires in cytomegalovirus infection. Trimming cost V 5 bases and J 6 bases, with 10 bases left between them. Germline values: CDR1 SGHTA, CDR2 FQGTGA. The CDR3 has 12 residues. Findings and limits, study-wide: HLA-C-restricted, CMV-specific TCR beta clonotypes were dominant ex vivo.

As regards this clonotype: Antigen: not known.

Each CDR3 protein gets one entry after TCRdb re-called the reads with MiXCR. The sample contains hundreds of thousands of distinct CDR3 sequences, about 42% of which appear only once. This chain uses TRBV7-3 with TRBJ1-2; no clear D gene. This TCR came from a human donor in good health (CMV status not recorded). Some clones in this sample may be carry-over from other donors' samples. Sample: cultured PBMCs, taken from culture after CMV antigen stimulation. Here the CDR3 DNA reads TGTGCCAGCAGCGACCCGGGCCATGGCTACACCTTC. Translation: CASSDPGHGYTF.